The 27 T cell receptor beta chains presented below share a single source sample, sequenced in a study of blood T cell repertoires in COVID-19. Measured with immunoSEQ multiplex PCR; TCRdb has only the in-frame clones, and not every one. This repertoire shows 180,000 or so clones, around four fifths found once; its top ten account for under 15%. The sequencing input was PBMCs or T cells enriched from blood (not recorded which). These TCRs come from a woman aged 55-75 years who had recovered from COVID-19.

The rearrangement links TRBV28 to TRBJ1-3, with D hard to call. There are 12 residues in the CDR3. V was pared by 3 bases and J by 4 bases, with 4 bases between. Germline CDR1 MDHEN, CDR2 SYDVKM. The CDR3 nucleotides are TGTGCCAGCAGTTTTATGGGAAACACCATATATTTT. Protein: CASSFMGNTIYF.

The chain couples TRBV25-1 to TRBJ1-1, with D unclear. The germline CDR1 and CDR2 sequences are MGHDK and SYGVNS. CDR3 length: 15 amino acids. The V end was cut by 7 bases, the J end by 4 bases, with 19 bases between. The chain's CDR3 is CASKGDFLEGTEAFF. CDR3 sequence (DNA): TGTGCCAGCAAAGGCGACTTCTTGGAGGGCACTGAAGCTTTCTTT.

V usage is TRBV25-1 and J usage is TRBJ1-5, with 8 nucleotides matching TRBD1. The V gene's germline CDR1 is MGHDK and CDR2 SYGVNS. This CDR3 comprises 16 residues. J gave up 5 bases and V 6 bases, and 12 bases lay outside the gene matches. CDR3 DNA sequence: TGTGCCAGCAGGGGCCCTGGGGCAGGGGGCCATCAGCCCCAGCATTTT. This gives the protein CASRGPGAGGHQPQHF.

This sequence joins TRBV5-5 and TRBJ2-2, with TRBD1 matching 8 bases. The CDR3 is made up of 14 amino acids. The germline gives CDR1 SGHKS, CDR2 YYEKEE (reference sequence). V trimming: 3 bases; J trimming: 4 bases; junction bases outside the gene matches: 2. This chain's CDR3 is CASSWTGPTGELFF. As DNA, the CDR3 is TGTGCCAGCAGCTGGACAGGGCCCACCGGGGAGCTGTTTTTT. Variable domain in full (rest from reference TRBV5-5 and TRBJ2-2): DAGVTQSPTHLIKTRGQQVTLRCSPISGHKSVSWYQQVLGQGPQFIFQYYEKEERGRGNFPDRFSARQFPNYSSELNVNALLLGDSALYLCASSWTGPTGELFFGEGSRLTVL.

This rearrangement joins TRBV18 to TRBJ2-5, with 9 bases aligning to TRBD1. This CDR3 contains 14 residues. V lost 3 bases to trimming and J lost 5 bases; unmatched junction nucleotides: 4. Germline loops: CDR1 KGHSH, CDR2 LQKENI. The CDR3 DNA reads TGTGCCAGCTCACCGGGCGGGACAGGGGAGACCCAGTACTTC. It specifies CASSPGGTGETQYF.

This clone was picked up a small number of times. V and J are TRBV2 and TRBJ2-7; 10 bases agree with TRBD2. The CDR3 runs to 14 residues. The germline gives CDR1 SNHLY, CDR2 FYNNEI. V gave up 10 bases and J gave up 5 bases; unmatched junction bases: 11. CDR3 region: CATGVSSGSNEQYF. The CDR3 DNA reads TGTGCCACGGGGGTGTCTAGCGGGAGTAACGAGCAGTACTTC.

This chain joins TRBV5-1 and TRBJ2-5, with D possibly being TRBD2 (6 bases). V lost 1 base and J 5 bases, leaving 18 bases between the germline ends. The CDR3 has 16 amino acids. CDR1 and CDR2 from the germline V gene are SGHRS and YFSETQ. CDR3 sequence reads: CASSLSGTAVGETQYF. CDR3 in DNA: TGCGCCAGCAGCTTGTCCGGGACTGCTGTCGGGGAGACCCAGTACTTC. Based on the CDR3 plus reference TRBV5-1 and TRBJ2-5, the full variable domain is KAGVTQTPRYLIKTRGQQVTLSCSPISGHRSVSWYQQTPGQGLQFLFEYFSETQRNKGNFPGRFSGRQFSNSRSEMNVSTLELGDSALYLCASSLSGTAVGETQYFGPGTRLLVL.

The rearrangement links TRBV6-1 to TRBJ2-7; tentative D call: TRBD2 (5 bases). Germline V lookup: CDR1 MNHNS, CDR2 SASEGT. Between the trimmed V and J ends, which lost 1 base and 6 bases, there was a span of 10 bases. The CDR3 runs 13 residues. The CDR3 bases are TGTGCCAGCAGTGAAGAGCCAGGAGGCGAGCAGTACTTC. Translation: CASSEEPGGEQYF.

This clone was recorded a few times. This rearrangement joins TRBV12-2 to TRBJ2-7; the table gives TRBD2 as D, unverified against the DNA. TRBV12-2 corresponds to a pseudogene. The CDR3 loop spans 16 amino acids. CDR3 residues: CASRETPSGGTYEQYF. The DNA of the CDR3 is TGTGCAAGTCGCGAAACCCCTAGCGGGGGCACCTACGAGCAGTACTTC.

V usage is TRBV5-1 and J usage is TRBJ2-4; TRBD1 matches 7 bases. There are 18 residues in the CDR3. J was trimmed by 2 bases and V by 6 bases; bases with no gene match: 17. Germline lookup yields CDR1 SGHRS and CDR2 YFSETQ. In DNA, the CDR3 is TGCGCCAGCACCTCAGAAGGGGGCATGGGCTTAACCAAAAACATTCAGTACTTC. Protein sequence: CASTSEGGMGLTKNIQYF.

This clone is a singleton in its sample. The genes are TRBV6-5 and TRBJ2-7; TRBD1 might be the D (8 bases). The ends were cut back, 6 bases at V and 4 bases at J, with 16 bases in the middle. This CDR3 is built from 14 residues. The germline V gene encodes CDR1 MNHEY and CDR2 SVGAGI. Written as DNA, the CDR3 is TGTGCCAGCAGCGCCGGACAGGGAGGGTACGAGCAGTACTTC. This gives the protein CASSAGQGGYEQYF.

The rearrangement uses TRBV7-2 and TRBJ2-1, with 11 nucleotides matching TRBD2. CDR3 size: 17 residues. Germline CDR1 is SGHTA and CDR2 is FQGNSA. The ends lost 3 bases at V and 6 bases at J; junction bases unmatched: 10. The CDR3, as DNA: TGTGCCAGCAGCTTCACTAGCGGGAGTGGGGGTTTCAATGAGCAGTTCTTC. Translated, it gives CASSFTSGSGGFNEQFF.

This clone has more than one count but fewer than ten. This chain joins TRBV18 and TRBJ1-2; 8 nucleotides match TRBD1. Germline-derived CDR1 and CDR2 are KGHSH and LQKENI. This CDR3 region has 15 residues. The V segment lost 6 bases and the J segment 8 bases; nucleotides outside the gene matches: 14. The DNA for the CDR3 is TGTGCCAGCTCCCCCTTCAACAGGGGGGAAGGCGGCTACACCTTC. Translated, it gives CASSPFNRGEGGYTF.

V is TRBV5-1 and J is TRBJ2-5, with 8 bases lining up with TRBD1. Trimming took 3 bases from V and 4 from J; bases not matched to a gene: 8. This CDR3 region has 15 residues. CDR1 and CDR2 from the germline V gene are SGHRS and YFSETQ. In DNA form, the CDR3 reads TGCGCCAGCAGCTCCGGGTTGACAGGGGTAGAGACCCAGTACTTC. Its protein is CASSSGLTGVETQYF.

The chain joins TRBV10-1 to TRBJ2-7; 10 nucleotides match TRBD1. The trim removed 5 bases at V and 6 bases at J, leaving 4 bases unmatched. The germline gives CDR1 WNHNN, CDR2 SYGVQD (reference sequence). CDR3 size: 13 residues. CDR3 DNA sequence: TGCGCCAGCAGTCGGGACAGGGGCGGCGAGCAGTACTTC. As protein: CASSRDRGGEQYF.

The V and J genes are TRBV19 and TRBJ1-5, with TRBD1 identical over 8 bases. The ends lost 3 bases at V and 5 bases at J; junction bases unmatched: 6. The CDR3 spans 15 residues. CDR1 LNHDA and CDR2 SQIVND come from the germline V gene (reference sequence). CDR3 sequence reads: CASSINRGFDQPQHF. As DNA, the CDR3 is TGTGCCAGTAGTATTAACAGGGGGTTCGATCAGCCCCAGCATTTT.

This CDR3 reads CASRMADQETQYF. The CDR3 DNA is TGTGCCAGCAGAATGGCGGACCAAGAGACCCAGTACTTC. This sequence joins TRBV2 and TRBJ2-5; D is ambiguous. The germline gives CDR1 SNHLY, CDR2 FYNNEI. Trimming took off 6 bases at V and 0 bases at J, with 8 bases between the two ends. This CDR3 contains 13 residues.

The chain combines TRBV5-1 with TRBJ2-3, with D hard to call. The CDR3 sequence is 13 residues long. The ends were cut back, 4 bases at V and 0 bases at J, with 6 bases in the middle. In germline, CDR1 is SGHRS, CDR2 YFSETQ. This CDR3 is CASSLFSTDTQYF. The CDR3 nucleotides are TGCGCCAGCAGCCTGTTTAGCACAGATACGCAGTATTTT.

A few counts support this clone. The rearrangement joins TRBV28 to TRBJ1-5; 9 nucleotides match TRBD1. J was trimmed by 6 bases and V by 6 bases; bases with no gene match: 18. Germline CDR1 and CDR2: MDHEN and SYDVKM. CDR3 length: 18 residues. The CDR3 bases are TGTGCCAGCAGATTAACCCGGGACAGGGTTTTAGTAGTTCAGCCCCAGCATTTT. Its translation is CASRLTRDRVLVVQPQHF.

The chain has TRBV29-1 and TRBJ1-2; 9 nucleotides match TRBD1. CDR1 SQVTM and CDR2 ANQGSEA come from the germline V gene. This CDR3 has 11 residues. The V gene end was trimmed by 5 bases and the J gene end by 7 bases; junction bases not matched to a gene: 2. CDR3 amino acids: CSVYRGLGYTF. The DNA for the CDR3 is TGCAGCGTTTACAGGGGGCTTGGCTACACCTTC.

The genes are TRBV2 and TRBJ2-6; 8 bases map to TRBD2. Germline V gene lookup returns CDR1 SNHLY and CDR2 FYNNEI. With V trimmed by 2 bases and J by 0 bases, 0 bases remained unmatched. The CDR3 extends over 16 amino acids. This CDR3 is CASSERGGSGANVLTF. CDR3 DNA: TGTGCCAGCAGTGAACGGGGGGGCTCTGGGGCCAACGTCCTGACTTTC.

Comment on this clone: The junction departs from germline at one end; a sequencing error may be responsible. The chain has TRBV6-1 and TRBJ1-6; no firm D call. In germline, CDR1 is MNHNS, CDR2 SASEGT. The length of the CDR3 is 15 residues. CDR3 sequence reads: CASSKAGGRNSPLHF. The CDR3 bases are TGTGCCAGCAGTAAAGCCGGAGGAAGGAATTCACCCCTCCACTTT.

Comments on this clone: The identical CDR3 is also encoded by other nucleotide sequences in the sample. The V call is TRBV2, the J call TRBJ1-1; TRBD1 is a possible D gene (5 bases). CDR3 length: 13 residues. The germline gives CDR1 SNHLY, CDR2 FYNNEI. Trimming stripped 7 bases from V and 1 base from J, with 10 bases between. CDR3 sequence reads: CASKRQGNTEAFF. CDR3 bases: TGTGCCAGCAAGCGCCAGGGGAACACTGAAGCTTTCTTT.

This chain links TRBV30 with TRBJ1-2, with no clear D. Germline CDR1 is GTSNPN and CDR2 is SVGIG (reference sequence). V was pared by 6 bases and J by 5 bases, with 16 bases between. The CDR3 extends over 13 amino acids. The CDR3 reads CACPRRRDYGYTF. The DNA of the CDR3 is TGTGCCTGCCCACGACGGCGGGATTATGGCTACACCTTC.

The V gene is TRBV9, the J gene TRBJ2-7, with TRBD1 identical over 10 bases. Looked up from germline, CDR1 is SGDLS and CDR2 is YYNGEE. The CDR3 runs 15 residues. V shed 2 bases and J 3 bases; nucleotides not matched to a gene: 5. The CDR3 nucleotides read TGTGCCAGCAGCGTCTCGACAGGGGGCGACTACGAGCAGTACTTC. It encodes CASSVSTGGDYEQYF.

This clone came up once. V usage is TRBV29-1 and J usage is TRBJ1-1; TRBD1 matches at 9 bases. The CDR3 runs to 13 residues. Losses at the gene ends were 7 bases for V and 5 bases for J; bases not matched to a gene: 8. Germline V lookup: CDR1 SQVTM, CDR2 ANQGSEA. The CDR3 DNA sequence: TGCAGCGGGTCGACAGGGGGTGGAACTGAAGCTTTCTTT. Translation: CSGSTGGGTEAFF.

This clone has more than one count but fewer than ten. The chain employs TRBV5-6 and TRBJ1-2; the match to TRBD1 covers 9 bases. Germline assignment: CDR1 SGHDT and CDR2 YYEEEE. The CDR3 has 15 amino acids. V lost 2 bases to trimming and J lost 4 bases; unmatched junction nucleotides: 6. CDR3 DNA: TGTGCCAGCAGCTTAGGGACAGGGCTGGGCTATGGCTACACCTTC. Its protein is CASSLGTGLGYGYTF.